This T cell receptor (beta chain) was captured in a study of PD-1 blockade in classical Hodgkin lymphoma. Repertoires were generated with immunoSEQ multiplex PCR, while TCRdb's copy carries only in-frame clones and drops some. This table holds about 43,000 clones, about 65% found once. Every patient had relapsed following autologous stem cell transplantation, and cohorts differed in brentuximab vedotin exposure. Trimming removed 3 bases from V and 0 bases from J; junction bases left unmatched: 2. There are 16 residues in the CDR3. CDR1 and CDR2 (germline): KGHSH, LQKENI. Material: peripheral blood mononuclear cells (PBMCs), obtained before the second cycle of nivolumab. This chain links TRBV18 with TRBJ2-6, with 7 bases matching TRBD1. The source of this sequence is a human donor with classical Hodgkin lymphoma. CDR3 bases: TGTGCCAGCTCACCCCGGGACAGCTCTGGGGCCAACGTCCTGACTTTC. Protein: CASSPRDSSGANVLTF. The full variable domain, its missing parts supplied by reference TRBV18 and TRBJ2-6, is NAGVMQNPRHLVRRRGQEARLRCSPMKGHSHVYWYRQLPEEGLKFMVYLQKENIIDESGMPKERFSAEFPKEGPSILRIQQVVRGDSAAYFCASSPRDSSGANVLTFGAGSRLTVL.